This T cell receptor beta chain was sequenced for a study of blood T cells in healthy people across ages. Study-wide results and caveats: Older age went with lower TCR beta diversity per million T cells, in a roughly linear way.

The authors drew about 10 milliliters of peripheral blood from each donor. A second about 7 to 12 cycle PCR used barcoded and J-beta primers. Template switching added a 12-random-nucleotide identifier to every cDNA molecule. TCRdb reanalysed the 5' RACE reads using MiXCR and keeps one entry per CDR3 protein. This sample has approximately 820,000 distinct CDR3 sequences, with under 55% found just once. A remark on this clonotype: Its cognate antigen is unknown.

The CDR3 contains 14 residues. CDR1 is MDHEN, CDR2 SYDVKM, per germline. What was sequenced was blood. The sequence derives from a man aged 60-69 years in good health. The chain has TRBV28 and TRBJ2-1; D is uncertain. The J call could be wrong; TRBJ2-7 is a better fit for the DNA end. The CDR3 DNA reads TGTGCCAGCACCGAGCGAAGCTCCTACAATGAGCAGTACTTC. As protein: CASTERSSYNEQYF.